This T cell receptor beta chain was found in a study of CD8+CD57+ T cells in acquired aplastic anemia. In the study overall: Sorted CD4+ and CD8+ cells gave a mean 3.2 ug DNA, range about 0.19 to 27.4 ug. Healthy donors had, on average, roughly 9.8 million reads for their CD4+ cells.

This clonotype showed up many times. Its antigen is as yet unknown. Findings of the study overall: Between the patient and control groups, CD8+ Simpson's diversity did not differ significantly. A set of twenty-nine CD8+ CDR3 sequences was shared between patients and controls, and these sequences appeared highly expressed in patients.

The use of genomic DNA as template underpinned the TCR beta VDJ and CDR3 profiling. TCRdb used MiXCR to reprocess the reads, holding one entry per CDR3 protein. Of 150,000 or so distinct CDR3 sequences in the sample, 55% to 80% are singletons; the top ten hold about 41%. The CDR3 totals 13 residues. Trimming shortened V by 4 bases and J by 0 bases, and 8 bases separated the two germline ends. Germline V lookup: CDR1 SQVTM, CDR2 ANQGSEA. The chain recombines TRBV29-1 with TRBJ2-3, with D tentatively TRBD2 (6 bases). This sequence was found in a human donor in good health. Sequenced material: sorted CD4+, CD8+, or CD8+CD57+ T cells (not recorded which) from PBMCs. For the CDR3, the DNA is TGCAGCGTTGTAGCGGTTAGCACAGATACGCAGTATTTT. The encoded protein is CSVVAVSTDTQYF.